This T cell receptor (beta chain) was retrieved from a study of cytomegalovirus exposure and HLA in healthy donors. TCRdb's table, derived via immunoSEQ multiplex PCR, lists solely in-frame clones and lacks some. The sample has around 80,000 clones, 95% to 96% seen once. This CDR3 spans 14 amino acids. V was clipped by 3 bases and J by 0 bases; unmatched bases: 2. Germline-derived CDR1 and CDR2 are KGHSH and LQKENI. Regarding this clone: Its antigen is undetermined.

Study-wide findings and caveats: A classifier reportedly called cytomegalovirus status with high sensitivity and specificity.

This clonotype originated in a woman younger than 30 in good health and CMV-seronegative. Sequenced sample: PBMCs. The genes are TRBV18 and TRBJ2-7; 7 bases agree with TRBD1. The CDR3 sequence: CASSPDRSSYEQYF. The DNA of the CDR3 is TGTGCCAGCTCACCGGACAGGAGCTCCTACGAGCAGTACTTC.